Sequencing of this T cell receptor beta chain was carried out in a study of cytomegalovirus exposure and HLA in healthy donors. Study details: Samples from HLA-typed donors yielded around 79 million unique TCRs in an early data release.

Study results and caveats: Earlier results showed most TCR beta V segments being productive about 90% or about 30% of the time. An assumption of roughly uniform sequencing depth across donors underlay the presence/absence analyses. Despite most TCR sequences being rare, some public TCRs occurred in many donors.

The germline gives CDR1 LGHNA, CDR2 YNFKEQ. Trimming cost V 0 bases and J 1 base; bases outside gene matches: 12. There are 19 residues in the CDR3. The PCR ran on 60 Vbeta and 13 Jbeta primers. TCRdb's table, derived via immunoSEQ multiplex PCR, lists solely in-frame clones and lacks some. Of 110,000 or so clones detected, around 73% appear once; the ten largest clones hold about 5.4%. With regard to this clone: Its antigen is not identified.

The specimen was PBMCs. This chain connects TRBV4-2 to TRBJ2-7; 10 bases align to TRBD2. The source is a woman in her twenties or thirties in good health and CMV-seropositive. In nucleotides, the CDR3 is TGTGCCAGCAGCCAAGACCCCCGGATAGCGGGGGGCAGGTCCTACGAGCAGTACTTC. Translation: CASSQDPRIAGGRSYEQYF.